This T cell receptor beta chain is from a study of T cell responses to AZD1222 COVID-19 vaccine. CDR1 and CDR2 from the germline V gene are GTSNPN and SVGIG (reference sequence). V gave up 3 bases and J gave up 4 bases, with 10 bases separating them. The CDR3 sequence is 13 residues long. Study-wide points: Targeting of unmutated variant regions was reportedly seen in nearly half of spike-specific TCRs. Spike-spanning, vaccine-associated CD4 TCRs were dominant at 160-218 and 743-854. Clonal diversity may have been underestimated in mostly white British donors.

About this clone itself: Its antigen is as yet unknown.

Only in-frame clones appear in the TCRdb table, and some are missing; sequencing was by immunoSEQ multiplex PCR. The sample lists 100,000 to 150,000 clones, 80% to 90% seen once, with roughly 1.6% in the top ten. This material consisted of peripheral blood, taken on day 0 of AZD1222 vaccination. The sequence was obtained from an adult in good health. This chain connects TRBV30 to TRBJ1-5; D is undetermined. The CDR3 nucleotides are TGTGCCTGGAGCCTTACAACGAATCAGCCCCAGCATTTT. Its translation is CAWSLTTNQPQHF.